What follows describes a single T cell receptor beta chain. What it recognizes is unknown. This sample was included in a study of cytomegalovirus exposure and HLA in healthy donors. Germline CDR1 is MDHEN and CDR2 is SYDVKM. The CDR3 consists of 13 residues. Trimming stripped 6 bases from V and 6 bases from J, with 12 bases between. Both 60 Vbeta primers and 13 Jbeta primers went into the PCR. Clones were read by immunoSEQ multiplex PCR, and TCRdb kept only the in-frame ones, dropping some. This repertoire includes around 210,000 clones. Study conclusions and caveats: An observed cluster of highly shared sequence variants was recorded as a likely sequencing artifact.

The TCR comes from a girl aged 2 to 9 in good health and CMV-seropositive. This sequence joins TRBV28 and TRBJ1-5; D possibly corresponds to TRBD1 (6 bases). The specimen was PBMCs. In nucleotides, the CDR3 is TGTGCCAGCAGCCGACAGGAGGTTCAGCCCCAGCATTTT. Its protein product is CASSRQEVQPQHF.